These 5 T cell receptor beta chains were sequenced from one sample in a study of spatial heterogeneity in lung cancer. Time point here: sample taken at primary tumor resection. Study results and limitations: Tumor mutation count correlated with how many alpha and beta TCRs expanded intratumorally.

TCRdb analysed the 5' RACE reads with MiXCR anew, one entry per CDR3 protein. The table shows 9,000 to 10,000 distinct CDR3 sequences, with less than 6.5% occurring only once. The antigens for these receptors are not known. Sequences were derived from lung tumor tissue, sampled at surgery. The receptors were sampled from a female donor with early-stage non-small cell lung cancer.

This clonotype was seen ten or more times. V is TRBV7-6 and J is TRBJ1-4, with D maybe TRBD1 (5 bases). Trimming removed 5 bases at V and 8 bases at J, with 15 bases between. CDR3 length: 14 amino acids. Germline values: CDR1 SGHVS, CDR2 FNYEAQ. CDR3 DNA: TGTGCCAGCAGCCAGCAGGGATCGGGGGAAAAACTGTTTTTT. This codes for CASSQQGSGEKLFF.

The gene calls are TRBV6-5 and TRBJ2-5; 9 positions match TRBD1. V shed 2 bases, J shed 4 bases, and the junction held 5 bases outside the gene matches. Per germline, CDR1 MNHEY and CDR2 SVGAGI. CDR3 length: 15 residues. In DNA, the CDR3 is TGTGCCAGCAGTTACACAACAGGGGGCCGAGAGACCCAGTACTTC. Translating gives CASSYTTGGRETQYF.

This clonotype rates as medium-sized. The chain carries TRBV6-1 and TRBJ2-7, with 16 positions matching TRBD2. The CDR3 runs 16 residues. The junction had 8 bases not matched to a gene; V was cut back by 5 bases and J by 7 bases. Germline V lookup: CDR1 MNHNS, CDR2 SASEGT. CDR3 sequence: CASSSGLAGGVGEQYF. The CDR3 DNA reads TGTGCCAGCAGTTCGGGACTAGCGGGAGGGGTCGGGGAGCAGTACTTC.

The table lists this clonotype with many counts. V gene TRBV7-2 combines with J gene TRBJ2-3; D is perhaps TRBD1 (5 bases). Germline lookup yields CDR1 SGHTA and CDR2 FQGNSA. Trimming removed 3 bases from V and 1 base from J, with 8 bases in between. The CDR3 sequence is 14 residues long. CDR3 coding DNA: TGTGCCAGCAGCTTGACAGACCGCACAGATACGCAGTATTTT. This gives the protein CASSLTDRTDTQYF.

This clonotype was counted ten times or more. The J gene is TRBJ2-1, the V gene TRBV6-2 or TRBV6-3; 10 bases are a match to TRBD2. V lost 10 bases, J lost 4 bases, and 4 bases stayed unmatched. The CDR3 is 13 residues long. The germline gives CDR1 MNHEY, CDR2 SVGEGT. The CDR3 loop is CATGLAEYNEQFF. CDR3 coding DNA: TGTGCCACAGGACTAGCGGAATACAATGAGCAGTTCTTC.